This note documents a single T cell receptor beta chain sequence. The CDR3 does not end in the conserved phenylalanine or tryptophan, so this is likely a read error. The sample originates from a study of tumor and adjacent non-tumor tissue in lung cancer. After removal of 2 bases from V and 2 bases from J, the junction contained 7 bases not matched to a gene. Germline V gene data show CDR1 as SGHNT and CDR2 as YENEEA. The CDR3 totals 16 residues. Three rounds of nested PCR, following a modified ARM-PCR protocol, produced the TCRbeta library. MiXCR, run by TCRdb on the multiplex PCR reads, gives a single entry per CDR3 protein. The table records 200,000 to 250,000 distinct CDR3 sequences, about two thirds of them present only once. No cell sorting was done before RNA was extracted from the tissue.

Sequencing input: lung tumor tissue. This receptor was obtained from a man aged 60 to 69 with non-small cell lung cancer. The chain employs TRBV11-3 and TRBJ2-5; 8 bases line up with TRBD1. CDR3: CASSLRGRTGQETQYL. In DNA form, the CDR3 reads TGTGCCAGCAGCTTAAGGGGTCGGACAGGGCAAGAGACCCAGTACTTG.